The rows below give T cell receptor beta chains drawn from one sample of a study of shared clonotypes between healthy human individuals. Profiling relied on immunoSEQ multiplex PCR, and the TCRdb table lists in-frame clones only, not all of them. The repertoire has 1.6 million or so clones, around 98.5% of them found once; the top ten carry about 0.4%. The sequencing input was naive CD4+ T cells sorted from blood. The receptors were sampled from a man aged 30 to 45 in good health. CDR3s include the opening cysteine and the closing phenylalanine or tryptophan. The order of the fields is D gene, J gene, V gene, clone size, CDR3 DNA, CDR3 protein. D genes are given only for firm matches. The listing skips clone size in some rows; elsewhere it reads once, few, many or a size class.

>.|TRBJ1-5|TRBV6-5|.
TGTGCCAGCAGCTACAAGAGGGGGGACCAGCCCCAGCATTTT
CASSYKRGDQPQHF
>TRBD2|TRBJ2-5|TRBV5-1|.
TGCGCCAGCAGCTTGGCGGGAGGGGAGGAGACCCAGTACTTC
CASSLAGGEETQYF
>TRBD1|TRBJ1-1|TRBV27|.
TGTGCCAGTGGCAGGGGGCGCTTTAACACTGAAGCTTTCTTT
CASGRGRFNTEAFF
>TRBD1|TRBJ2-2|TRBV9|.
TGTGCCAGCAGCGTTTCAGTGGGGACAGGGGGCTATGGAGGGGAGCTGTTTTTT
CASSVSVGTGGYGGELFF
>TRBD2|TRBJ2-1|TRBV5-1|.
TGCGCCAGCAGCCCTGGGACTAGCGGGAGTTCCCATATCTCCTACAATGAGCAGTTCTTC
CASSPGTSGSSHISYNEQFF
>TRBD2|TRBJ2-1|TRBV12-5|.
TGTGCTAGTGGGGGACTAGTATGGAATGAGCAGTTCTTC
CASGGLVWNEQFF
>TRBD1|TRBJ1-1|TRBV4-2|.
TGTGCCAGCAGTTGGACAGGAGTGAACACTGAAGCTTTCTTT
CASSWTGVNTEAFF
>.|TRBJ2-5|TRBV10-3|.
TGTGCCATCAGGCAAGATAAAGAGACCCAGTACTTC
CAIRQDKETQYF
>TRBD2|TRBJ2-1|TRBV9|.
TGTGCCAGCAGCCATGATATAGCGGGAGATGAGCAGTTCTTC
CASSHDIAGDEQFF
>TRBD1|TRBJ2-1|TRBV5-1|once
TGCGCCAGCAGCCGAGACAGGGCGTACGATGAGCAGTTCTTC
CASSRDRAYDEQFF
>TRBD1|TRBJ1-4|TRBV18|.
TGTGCCAGCTCAGCCGGGACAGGGACTGAAAAACTGTTTTTT
CASSAGTGTEKLFF
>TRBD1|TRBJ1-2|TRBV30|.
TGTGCCTGGACCCTCCCCAGGGGGCGCTGGGGCTACACCTTC
CAWTLPRGRWGYTF
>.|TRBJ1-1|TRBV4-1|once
TGCGCCAGCAGCCAGCTCAGGGGTATGAACACTGAAGCTTTCTTT
CASSQLRGMNTEAFF
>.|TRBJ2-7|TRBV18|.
TGTGCCAGCTCAACGGACAGAAATTACGAGCAGTACTTC
CASSTDRNYEQYF
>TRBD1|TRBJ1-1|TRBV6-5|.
TGTGCCAGCAGTTACTCCCCGGGACAGCAATACACTGAAGCTTTCTTT
CASSYSPGQQYTEAFF
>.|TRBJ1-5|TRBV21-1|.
TGTGCCAGCACCCTAGAGACAGGCGCTTGGAAAAATCAGCCCCAGCATTTT
CASTLETGAWKNQPQHF